This T cell receptor (beta chain) was captured by sequencing in a study of T-cell memory formation after mild COVID-19. MiXCR, run by TCRdb on the 5' RACE reads, gives a single entry per CDR3 protein. The table records nearly 110,000 distinct CDR3 sequences, approximately 15% of them present only once. V lost 4 bases to trimming and J lost 0 bases; unmatched junction nucleotides: 3. This CDR3 comprises 14 residues. Per germline, CDR1 SGHTA and CDR2 FQGNSA. This clonotype has just a few counts. The chain has TRBV7-2 and TRBJ2-7; 7 bases align to TRBD1. The source of this sequence is a man in his late teens or twenties who had mild COVID-19 (a few samples of this study predate the infection). Cell type and time point are not known. Sequenced: PBMCs or a T cell subset sorted from them (not recorded which). The CDR3 bases are TGTGCCAGCAGCTCGACAGGGCTCTCCTACGAGCAGTACTTC. Translating it yields CASSSTGLSYEQYF.